This TCR beta chain was profiled in a study of siplizumab effects on memory and regulatory T cells. Study-level points and caveats: Naive T cells apparently outstripped memory cells in diversity and seemed major alloresponse contributors. Fewer alloreactive sequences mapped to unstimulated CD4+ memory cells under siplizumab.

Regarding this clone: The antigen is unknown.

The CDR3 length is 16 residues. V lost 4 bases, J lost 9 bases, and 16 bases stayed unmatched. Germline assignment: CDR1 SGHRS and CDR2 YFSETQ. Sequencing used immunoSEQ multiplex PCR; TCRdb keeps in-frame clones, though not all of them. The table includes about 70,000 clones, 88% detected once. The V call is TRBV5-1, the J call TRBJ2-3; the match to TRBD2 covers 8 bases. The receptor comes from a human donor in good health. What was sequenced was Tregs sorted from blood. CDR3 in amino acids: CASSLGSGAGAATQYF. CDR3 sequence (DNA): TGCGCCAGCAGCCTTGGTAGCGGGGCGGGCGCGGCGACGCAGTATTTT.